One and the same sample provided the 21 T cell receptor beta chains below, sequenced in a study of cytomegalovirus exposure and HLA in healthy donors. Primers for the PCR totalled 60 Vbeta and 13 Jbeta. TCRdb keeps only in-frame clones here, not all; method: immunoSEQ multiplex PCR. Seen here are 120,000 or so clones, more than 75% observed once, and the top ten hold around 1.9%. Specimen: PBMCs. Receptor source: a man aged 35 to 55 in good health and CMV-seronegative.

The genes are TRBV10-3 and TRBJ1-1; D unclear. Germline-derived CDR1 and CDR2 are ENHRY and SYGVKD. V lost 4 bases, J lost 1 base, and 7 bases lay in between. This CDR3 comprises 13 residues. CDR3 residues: CAISGAGNTEAFF. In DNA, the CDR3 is TGTGCCATCAGTGGGGCAGGGAACACTGAAGCTTTCTTT.

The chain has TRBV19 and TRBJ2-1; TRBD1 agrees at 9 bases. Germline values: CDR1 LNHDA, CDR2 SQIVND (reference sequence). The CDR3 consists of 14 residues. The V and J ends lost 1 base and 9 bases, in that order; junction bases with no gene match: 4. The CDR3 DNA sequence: TGTGCCAGTAGTATAGTAGGACAGGGGACTGAGCAGTTCTTC. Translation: CASSIVGQGTEQFF.

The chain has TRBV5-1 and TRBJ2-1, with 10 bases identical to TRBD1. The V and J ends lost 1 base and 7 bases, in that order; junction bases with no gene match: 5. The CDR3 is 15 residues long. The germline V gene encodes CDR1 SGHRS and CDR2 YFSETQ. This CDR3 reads CASSLQGQGVNEQFF. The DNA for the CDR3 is TGCGCCAGCAGCTTGCAAGGACAGGGGGTGAATGAGCAGTTCTTC.

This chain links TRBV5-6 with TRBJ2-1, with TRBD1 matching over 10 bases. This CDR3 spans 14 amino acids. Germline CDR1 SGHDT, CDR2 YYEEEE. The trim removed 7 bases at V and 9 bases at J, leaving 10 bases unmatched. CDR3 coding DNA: TGTGCCAGCTCCCGAGGGACAGGGGCAGGTGAGCAGTTCTTC. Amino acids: CASSRGTGAGEQFF.

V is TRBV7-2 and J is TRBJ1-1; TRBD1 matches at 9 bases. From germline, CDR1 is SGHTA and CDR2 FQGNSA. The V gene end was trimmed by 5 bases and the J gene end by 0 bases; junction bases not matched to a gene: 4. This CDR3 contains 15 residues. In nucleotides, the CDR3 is TGTGCCAGCAGCCAACGGACAGGGGTGAACACTGAAGCTTTCTTT. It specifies CASSQRTGVNTEAFF.

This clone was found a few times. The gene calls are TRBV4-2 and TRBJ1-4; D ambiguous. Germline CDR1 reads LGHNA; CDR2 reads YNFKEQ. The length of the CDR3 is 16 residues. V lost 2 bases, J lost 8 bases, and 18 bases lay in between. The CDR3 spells CASSQYEAAIGEKLFF. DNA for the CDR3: TGTGCCAGCAGCCAATACGAGGCAGCCATCGGAGAAAAACTGTTTTTT.

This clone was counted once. The CDR3 loop reads CASSSPDRRTEAFF. In nucleotides, the CDR3 is TGTGCCAGCAGCTCCCCGGACAGGAGGACTGAAGCTTTCTTT. The gene calls are TRBV9 and TRBJ1-1; 7 bases fit TRBD1. Germline CDR1 reads SGDLS; CDR2 reads YYNGEE. This CDR3 spans 14 amino acids. The V segment lost 4 bases and the J segment 5 bases; nucleotides outside the gene matches: 8.

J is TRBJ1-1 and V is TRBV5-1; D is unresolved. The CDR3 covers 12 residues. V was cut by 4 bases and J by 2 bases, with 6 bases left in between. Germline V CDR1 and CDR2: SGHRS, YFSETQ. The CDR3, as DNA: TGCGCCAGCAGCCCCTCCAACACTGAAGCTTTCTTT. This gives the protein CASSPSNTEAFF.

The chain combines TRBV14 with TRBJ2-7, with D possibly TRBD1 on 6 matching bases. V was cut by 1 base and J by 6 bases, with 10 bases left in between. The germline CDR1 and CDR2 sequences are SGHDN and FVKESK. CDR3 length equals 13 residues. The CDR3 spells CASSQVGAGEQYF. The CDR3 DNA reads TGTGCCAGCAGCCAAGTGGGGGCGGGCGAGCAGTACTTC. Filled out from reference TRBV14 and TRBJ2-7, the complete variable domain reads EAGVTQFPSHSVIEKGQTVTLRCDPISGHDNLYWYRRVMGKEIKFLLHFVKESKQDESGMPNNRFLAERTGGTYSTLKVQPAELEDSGVYFCASSQVGAGEQYFGPGTRLTVT.

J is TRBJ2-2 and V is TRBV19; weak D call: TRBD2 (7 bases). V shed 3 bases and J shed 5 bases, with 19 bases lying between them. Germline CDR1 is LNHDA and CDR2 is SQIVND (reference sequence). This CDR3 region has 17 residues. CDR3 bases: TGTGCCAGTAGTATTAAAGGGTCAGGGGAGGGAACCGGGGAGCTGTTTTTT. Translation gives CASSIKGSGEGTGELFF.

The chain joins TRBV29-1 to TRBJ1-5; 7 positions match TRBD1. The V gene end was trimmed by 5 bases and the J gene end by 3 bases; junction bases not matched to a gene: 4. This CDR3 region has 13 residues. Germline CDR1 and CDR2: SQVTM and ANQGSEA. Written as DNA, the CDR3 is TGCAGCGTTTCGACAGGGAACAATCAGCCCCAGCATTTT. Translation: CSVSTGNNQPQHF. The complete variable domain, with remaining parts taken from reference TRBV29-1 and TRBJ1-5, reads SAVISQKPSRDICQRGTSLTIQCQVDSQVTMMFWYRQQPGQSLTLIATANQGSEATYESGFVIDKFPISRPNLTFSTLTVSNMSPEDSSIYLCSVSTGNNQPQHFGDGTRLSIL.

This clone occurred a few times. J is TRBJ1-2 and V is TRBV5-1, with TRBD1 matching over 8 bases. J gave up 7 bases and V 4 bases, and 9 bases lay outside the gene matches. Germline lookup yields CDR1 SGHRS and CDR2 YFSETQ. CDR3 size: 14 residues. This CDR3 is CASSPQGEFGGYTF. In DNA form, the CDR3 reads TGCGCCAGCAGCCCACAGGGGGAATTCGGTGGCTACACCTTC.

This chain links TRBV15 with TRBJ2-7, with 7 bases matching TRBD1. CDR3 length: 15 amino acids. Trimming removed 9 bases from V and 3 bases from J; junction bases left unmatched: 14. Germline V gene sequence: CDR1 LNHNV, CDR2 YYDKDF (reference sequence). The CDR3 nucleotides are TGTGCCACATCCAGTCCGGGACAGACCTTCTACGAGCAGTACTTC. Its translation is CATSSPGQTFYEQYF.

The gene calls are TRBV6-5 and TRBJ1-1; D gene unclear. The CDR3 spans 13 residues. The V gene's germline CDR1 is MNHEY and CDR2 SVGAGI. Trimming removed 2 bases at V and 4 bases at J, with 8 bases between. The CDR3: CASSYEWATEAFF. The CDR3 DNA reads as TGTGCCAGCAGTTACGAGTGGGCCACTGAAGCTTTCTTT.

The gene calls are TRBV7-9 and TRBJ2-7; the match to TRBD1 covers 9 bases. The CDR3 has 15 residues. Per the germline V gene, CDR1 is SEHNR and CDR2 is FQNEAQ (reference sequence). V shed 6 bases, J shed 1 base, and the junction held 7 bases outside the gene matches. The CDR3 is CASSRLDRGSYEQYF. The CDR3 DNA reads TGTGCCAGCAGTAGGCTGGACAGGGGTTCCTACGAGCAGTACTTC.

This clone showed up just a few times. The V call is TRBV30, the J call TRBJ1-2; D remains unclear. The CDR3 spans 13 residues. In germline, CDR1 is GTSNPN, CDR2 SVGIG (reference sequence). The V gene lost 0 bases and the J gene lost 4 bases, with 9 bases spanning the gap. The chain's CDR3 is CAWSVQPRYGYTF. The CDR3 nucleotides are TGTGCCTGGAGTGTACAGCCCCGCTATGGCTACACCTTC.

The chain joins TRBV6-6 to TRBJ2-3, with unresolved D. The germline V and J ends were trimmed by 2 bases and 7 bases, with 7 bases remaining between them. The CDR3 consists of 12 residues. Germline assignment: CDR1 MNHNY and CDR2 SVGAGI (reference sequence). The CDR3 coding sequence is TGTGCCAGCAGTTACAAGACAAATACGCAGTATTTT. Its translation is CASSYKTNTQYF.

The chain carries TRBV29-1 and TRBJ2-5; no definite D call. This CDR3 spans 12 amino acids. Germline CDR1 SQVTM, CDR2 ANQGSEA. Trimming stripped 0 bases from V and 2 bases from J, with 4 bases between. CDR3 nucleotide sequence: TGCAGCGTTGAAGAGAGGCAAGAGACCCAGTACTTC. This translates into CSVEERQETQYF. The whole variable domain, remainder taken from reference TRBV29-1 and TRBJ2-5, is SAVISQKPSRDICQRGTSLTIQCQVDSQVTMMFWYRQQPGQSLTLIATANQGSEATYESGFVIDKFPISRPNLTFSTLTVSNMSPEDSSIYLCSVEERQETQYFGPGTRLLVL.

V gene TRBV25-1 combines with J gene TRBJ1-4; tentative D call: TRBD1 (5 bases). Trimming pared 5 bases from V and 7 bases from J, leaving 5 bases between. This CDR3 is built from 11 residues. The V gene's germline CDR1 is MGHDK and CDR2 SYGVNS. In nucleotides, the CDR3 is TGTGCCAGCAGTAGGGGTGAAAAACTGTTTTTT. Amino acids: CASSRGEKLFF.

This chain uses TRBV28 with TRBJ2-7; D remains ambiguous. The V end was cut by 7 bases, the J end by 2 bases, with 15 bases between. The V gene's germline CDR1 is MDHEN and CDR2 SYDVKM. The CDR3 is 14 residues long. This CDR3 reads CASTVTRPPYEQYF. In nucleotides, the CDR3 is TGTGCCAGCACTGTGACAAGGCCCCCCTACGAGCAGTACTTC.

The CDR3 protein is CASSQEAPGSSYNEQFF. In nucleotides, the CDR3 is TGCGCCAGCAGCCAAGAAGCCCCAGGAAGTTCCTACAATGAGCAGTTCTTC. The V gene is TRBV4-1, the J gene TRBJ2-1; D gene unclear. Germline values: CDR1 MGHRA, CDR2 YSYEKL. This CDR3 region has 17 residues. The V end lost 0 bases, the J end lost 1 base, and 13 bases lay between the germline ends.